The 9 T cell receptor beta chains listed next were all sequenced from one sample in a study of beta chain features in type 1 diabetes. Whole-study findings and limits: Patients with Type 1 diabetes showed moderately but significantly shorter TCRB CDR3s in all four CD4+ subsets.

The sequenced template was cDNA made from the entire isolated RNA. The table came from immunoSEQ multiplex PCR; TCRdb's copy has only in-frame clones and leaves some out. Among approximately 20,000 clones listed, roughly 56% were seen once. No antigen has been assigned to these receptors. The sequenced sample was stem cell memory CD4+ T cells from blood. The receptor source for this set is a man younger than 30 with type 1 diabetes.

J is TRBJ2-2 and V is TRBV18, with 9 bases fitting TRBD1. Trimming took 3 bases from V and 5 from J; bases not matched to a gene: 7. The CDR3 length is 16 residues. Germline V gene sequence: CDR1 KGHSH, CDR2 LQKENI. CDR3 residues: CASSPLRDRDTGELFF. DNA of the CDR3: TGTGCCAGCTCACCGCTTCGGGACAGGGATACCGGGGAGCTGTTTTTT. Based on the CDR3 plus reference TRBV18 and TRBJ2-2, the full variable domain is NAGVMQNPRHLVRRRGQEARLRCSPMKGHSHVYWYRQLPEEGLKFMVYLQKENIIDESGMPKERFSAEFPKEGPSILRIQQVVRGDSAAYFCASSPLRDRDTGELFFGEGSRLTVL.

V and J are TRBV7-2 and TRBJ2-7, with D possibly being TRBD1 (6 bases). Germline-derived CDR1 and CDR2 are SGHTA and FQGNSA. Between the trimmed V and J ends, which lost 5 bases and 1 base, there was a span of 12 bases. The CDR3 has 14 amino acids. CDR3 in amino acids: CASSRDGQSYEQYF. The CDR3 DNA sequence: TGTGCCAGCAGCCGGGACGGACAGTCCTACGAGCAGTACTTC. Filled out from reference TRBV7-2 and TRBJ2-7, the complete variable domain reads GAGVSQSPSNKVTEKGKDVELRCDPISGHTALYWYRQSLGQGLEFLIYFQGNSAPDKSGLPSDRFSAERTGGSVSTLTIQRTQQEDSAVYLCASSRDGQSYEQYFGPGTRLTVT.

This clone has only a few counts. The genes are TRBV2 and TRBJ2-5, with 10 nucleotides matching TRBD2. Trimming cost V 4 bases and J 3 bases; bases outside gene matches: 5. This CDR3 is 15 amino acids long. Germline CDR1 SNHLY, CDR2 FYNNEI. The DNA for the CDR3 is TGTGCCAGCAGTGCTACCACTAGCGGGGAAGAGACCCAGTACTTC. Translated: CASSATTSGEETQYF.

The CDR3 loop is CASSSFGTGYSSYEQYF. The CDR3 coding sequence is TGTGCCAGCAGCTCCTTTGGGACAGGCTATTCTTCCTACGAGCAGTACTTC. The J gene is TRBJ2-7, the V gene TRBV9; 8 bases fit TRBD1. V shed 4 bases and J 1 base; nucleotides not matched to a gene: 13. The CDR3 runs to 17 residues. Per the germline V gene, CDR1 is SGDLS and CDR2 is YYNGEE.

This clone was observed a handful of times. V and J are TRBV9 and TRBJ2-5; a weak D match, TRBD2 (6 bases). The germline gives CDR1 SGDLS, CDR2 YYNGEE. The CDR3 extends over 15 amino acids. V lost 0 bases and J 5 bases, leaving 14 bases between the germline ends. DNA for the CDR3: TGTGCCAGCAGCGTAGACTACGGCGGGGCGGAGACCCAGTACTTC. Protein product: CASSVDYGGAETQYF.

A few counts support this clone. The J gene is TRBJ2-5, the V gene TRBV12-5, with D possibly TRBD1 on 6 matching bases. Germline V gene data show CDR1 as LGHNT and CDR2 as FRNRAP. The V and J ends lost 2 bases and 2 bases respectively, with 21 bases between them. CDR3 length equals 18 residues. CDR3 residues: CASGLPTYWRQEQETQYF. Here the CDR3 DNA reads TGTGCTAGTGGTTTGCCAACGTACTGGAGACAGGAACAAGAGACCCAGTACTTC.

The V call is TRBV25-1, the J call TRBJ2-1; 7 bases agree with TRBD1. The CDR3 is made up of 13 amino acids. The germline CDR1 and CDR2 sequences are MGHDK and SYGVNS. V trimming: 4 bases; J trimming: 6 bases; junction bases outside the gene matches: 3. For the CDR3, the DNA is TGTGCCAGCAGTGTATCAGGGGGCAATGAGCAGTTCTTC. Its translation is CASSVSGGNEQFF. The variable domain in full, completed from reference TRBV25-1 and TRBJ2-1, reads EADIYQTPRYLVIGTGKKITLECSQTMGHDKMYWYQQDPGMELHLIHYSYGVNSTEKGDLSSESTVSRIRTEHFPLTLESARPSHTSQYLCASSVSGGNEQFFGPGTRLTVL.

There are a few counts of this clone. The chain uses TRBV29-1 and TRBJ2-3; D might be TRBD2 (5 bases). Trimming removed 1 base from V and 4 bases from J, with 9 bases in between. This CDR3 contains 13 residues. The germline V gene encodes CDR1 SQVTM and CDR2 ANQGSEA. This CDR3 reads CSVEVGNADTQYF. CDR3 sequence (DNA): TGCAGCGTTGAAGTCGGGAACGCAGATACGCAGTATTTT.

The sample holds a few counts of this clone. The identical CDR3 is also encoded by other nucleotide sequences in the sample. J is TRBJ1-4 and V is TRBV18; TRBD1 aligns across 10 bases. Germline CDR1 and CDR2: KGHSH and LQKENI. Trimming cost V 3 bases and J 5 bases; bases outside gene matches: 0. The CDR3 loop spans 14 amino acids. DNA for the CDR3: TGTGCCAGCTCACCGGGACAGGGGAATGAAAAACTGTTTTTT. This encodes CASSPGQGNEKLFF.